Sequencing of this T cell receptor (beta chain) was carried out in a study of blood T cell repertoires in COVID-19. Overall study: T cells, B-cell-depleted T cells, or PBMCs provided the cDNA or gDNA that served as material.

Under the authors' procedure: The authors estimated nucleated cell counts from reference gene primer amplification. TCRdb's copy holds only in-frame clones and misses some; the assay was immunoSEQ multiplex PCR. The V and J calls and clone size come from that table; D and trimming were worked out from the DNA. The table lists about 140,000 clones, about nine tenths of them singletons. From germline, CDR1 is MNHEY and CDR2 SVGAGI. V gave up 4 bases and J gave up 7 bases; unmatched junction bases: 5. The length of the CDR3 is 14 residues. Sample: peripheral blood. This sequence joins TRBV6-5 and TRBJ1-5, with 9 bases matching TRBD1. The clonotype comes from a man over 45 with active or convalescent COVID-19. The CDR3 coding sequence is TGTGCCAGCAGTTCCCTCGACAGGGGGCAGCCCCAGCATTTT. Its translation is CASSSLDRGQPQHF.